Each of the 15 T cell receptor beta chains below was sequenced from the same sample in a study of T cell responses to AZD1222 COVID-19 vaccine. Assay: immunoSEQ multiplex PCR; the TCRdb copy retains only in-frame clones and omits some. Among about 120,000 clones listed, about nine tenths were seen once. The source was peripheral blood, collected 28 days after the second dose of the MenACWY control vaccine. These receptors were obtained from an adult who received the MenACWY meningococcal vaccine as a control.

This chain uses TRBV7-2 with TRBJ2-4; tentatively, D is TRBD2 (5 bases). This CDR3 region has 15 residues. Germline-derived CDR1 and CDR2 are SGHTA and FQGNSA. Trimming stripped 1 base from V and 6 bases from J, with 13 bases between. The CDR3 loop is CASSLGTPGGNIQYF. CDR3 DNA sequence: TGTGCCAGCAGCTTAGGTACGCCAGGAGGAAACATTCAGTACTTC.

The rearrangement uses TRBV30 and TRBJ2-1; tentatively, D is TRBD2 (5 bases). Germline CDR1 GTSNPN, CDR2 SVGIG (reference sequence). The CDR3 consists of 16 residues. Trimming took 2 bases from V and 8 from J, leaving 22 bases between them. Written as DNA, the CDR3 is TGTGCCTGGAGTCCTCCCCCTAGCTTAAATGGGGATGAGCAGTTCTTC. It translates to CAWSPPPSLNGDEQFF.

The CDR3 DNA sequence: TGCAGCGTTACGGTAACTTCCTACAATGAGCAGTTCTTC. Residues: CSVTVTSYNEQFF. The chain carries TRBV29-1 and TRBJ2-1, with D unclear. The CDR3 sequence is 13 residues long. V was shortened by 5 bases and J by 1 base, with 9 bases between the two germline ends. Germline V gene lookup returns CDR1 SQVTM and CDR2 ANQGSEA.

V and J are TRBV7-3 and TRBJ2-1; D unclear. In germline, CDR1 is SGHTA, CDR2 FQGTGA. V was pared by 4 bases and J by 4 bases, with 8 bases between. This CDR3 region has 13 residues. The CDR3 nucleotides are TGTGCCAGCAGCTCGACGGTTTACAATGAGCAGTTCTTC. This encodes CASSSTVYNEQFF.

In this sample, this clone turned up a few times. The chain joins TRBV4-1 to TRBJ2-1, with 11 bases that match TRBD2. Germline CDR1 MGHRA, CDR2 YSYEKL. The V segment lost 4 bases and the J segment 4 bases; nucleotides outside the gene matches: 3. The CDR3 covers 15 residues. The CDR3 DNA sequence: TGCGCCAGCAGCCCGACTAGCGGGGAGTACAATGAGCAGTTCTTC. Residues: CASSPTSGEYNEQFF.

The V gene is TRBV11-2, the J gene TRBJ2-1; the match to TRBD2 covers 10 bases. The germline V gene encodes CDR1 SGHAT and CDR2 FQNNGV. After removal of 2 bases from V and 1 base from J, the junction contained 2 bases not matched to a gene. The CDR3 has 16 amino acids. The chain's CDR3 is CASSLTSGISYNEQFF. The DNA of the CDR3 is TGTGCCAGCAGCTTAACTAGCGGGATATCCTACAATGAGCAGTTCTTC. The whole variable domain, remainder taken from reference TRBV11-2 and TRBJ2-1, is EAGVAQSPRYKIIEKRQSVAFWCNPISGHATLYWYQQILGQGPKLLIQFQNNGVVDDSQLPKDRFSAERLKGVDSTLKIQPAKLEDSAVYLCASSLTSGISYNEQFFGPGTRLTVL.

J is TRBJ2-7 and V is TRBV5-4; D may be TRBD1 (6 bases). Per the germline V gene, CDR1 is SGHNT and CDR2 is YYREEE (reference sequence). V was trimmed by 2 bases and J by 7 bases, leaving 16 bases between them. The CDR3 totals 14 residues. CDR3 DNA sequence: TGTGCCAGCAGCTTTAGAAAGGGGGACGATGAGCAGTACTTC. It encodes CASSFRKGDDEQYF.

This chain connects TRBV6-1 to TRBJ1-6; unclear D gene. The CDR3 extends over 13 amino acids. The V end lost 2 bases, the J end lost 6 bases, and 5 bases lay between the germline ends. In germline, CDR1 is MNHNS, CDR2 SASEGT. Here the CDR3 reads CASSETPNSPLHF. The CDR3 bases are TGTGCCAGCAGTGAAACACCTAATTCACCCCTCCACTTT.

V gene TRBV19 combines with J gene TRBJ1-6; 8 bases are a match to TRBD1. V lost 7 bases, J lost 8 bases, and 7 bases stayed unmatched. CDR1 and CDR2 (germline): LNHDA, SQIVND (reference sequence). The length of the CDR3 is 14 residues. DNA of the CDR3: TGTGCCAGTACATGGGCAGGGGGCGATTCACCCCTCCACTTT. It encodes CASTWAGGDSPLHF.

The V gene is TRBV18, the J gene TRBJ2-7, with D unclear. Trimming left V 6 bases short and J 1 base short, with 10 bases between. Germline CDR1 and CDR2: KGHSH and LQKENI. The CDR3 runs to 13 residues. CDR3 sequence: CASSPGPSYEQYV. The CDR3 DNA reads as TGTGCCAGCTCCCCCGGGCCGTCCTACGAGCAGTACGTC.

The genes are TRBV13 and TRBJ1-1; no clear D. Germline values: CDR1 PRHDT, CDR2 FYEKMQ (reference sequence). V was shortened by 4 bases and J by 1 base, with 16 bases between the two germline ends. The CDR3 has 16 residues. The CDR3 here is CASSSAVGWGNTEAFF. The CDR3 bases are TGTGCCAGCAGCTCTGCGGTGGGTTGGGGGAACACTGAAGCTTTCTTT.

The rearrangement joins TRBV2 to TRBJ2-5, with TRBD2 identical over 7 bases. Per the germline V gene, CDR1 is SNHLY and CDR2 is FYNNEI. The V gene end was trimmed by 1 base and the J gene end by 7 bases; junction bases not matched to a gene: 9. This CDR3 region has 15 residues. The CDR3 DNA follows: TGTGCCAGCAGTGAAGTAAAGGGAGGGTTGGGGACCCAGTACTTC. Amino acids: CASSEVKGGLGTQYF.

The chain uses TRBV7-9 and TRBJ1-4; D is unresolved. The CDR3 contains 14 residues. Trimming pared 2 bases from V and 5 bases from J, leaving 9 bases between. Germline-derived CDR1 and CDR2 are SEHNR and FQNEAQ (reference sequence). CDR3 protein: CASSLSQKNEKLFF. The CDR3, as DNA: TGTGCCAGCAGCTTAAGCCAGAAGAATGAAAAACTGTTTTTT.

This chain links TRBV7-2 with TRBJ1-5, with TRBD1 matching 9 bases. CDR1 and CDR2 (germline): SGHTA, FQGNSA. The CDR3 has 14 residues. The ends lost 6 bases at V and 4 bases at J; junction bases unmatched: 4. CDR3 amino acids: CASRLGTGNQPQHF. CDR3 DNA: TGTGCCAGCAGGTTGGGGACAGGGAATCAGCCCCAGCATTTT.

The chain uses TRBV3-1 (or the pseudogene TRBV3-2) and TRBJ1-2, with 11 bases identical to TRBD1. V shed 4 bases, J shed 4 bases, and the junction held 8 bases outside the gene matches. Per germline, CDR1 LGHDT and CDR2 YNNKEL (reference sequence). CDR3 size: 16 residues. CDR3 residues: CASSRTGQGVGYGYTF. The CDR3 DNA reads TGTGCCAGCAGCCGAACGGGACAGGGGGTCGGCTATGGCTACACCTTC.